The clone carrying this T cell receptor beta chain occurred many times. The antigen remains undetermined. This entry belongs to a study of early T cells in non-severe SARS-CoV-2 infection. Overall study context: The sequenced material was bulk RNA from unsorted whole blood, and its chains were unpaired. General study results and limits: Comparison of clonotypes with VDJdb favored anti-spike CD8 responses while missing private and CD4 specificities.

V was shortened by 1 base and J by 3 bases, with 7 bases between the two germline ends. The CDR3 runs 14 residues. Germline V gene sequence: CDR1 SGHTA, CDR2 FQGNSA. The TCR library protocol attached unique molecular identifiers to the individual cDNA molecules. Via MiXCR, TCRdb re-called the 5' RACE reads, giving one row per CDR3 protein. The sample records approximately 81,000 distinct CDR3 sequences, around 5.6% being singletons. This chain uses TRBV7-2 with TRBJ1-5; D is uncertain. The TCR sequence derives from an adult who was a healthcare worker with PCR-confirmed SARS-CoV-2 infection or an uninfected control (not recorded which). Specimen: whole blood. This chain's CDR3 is CASSLGQYNQPQHF. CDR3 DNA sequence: TGTGCCAGCAGCTTAGGGCAATACAATCAGCCCCAGCATTTT.